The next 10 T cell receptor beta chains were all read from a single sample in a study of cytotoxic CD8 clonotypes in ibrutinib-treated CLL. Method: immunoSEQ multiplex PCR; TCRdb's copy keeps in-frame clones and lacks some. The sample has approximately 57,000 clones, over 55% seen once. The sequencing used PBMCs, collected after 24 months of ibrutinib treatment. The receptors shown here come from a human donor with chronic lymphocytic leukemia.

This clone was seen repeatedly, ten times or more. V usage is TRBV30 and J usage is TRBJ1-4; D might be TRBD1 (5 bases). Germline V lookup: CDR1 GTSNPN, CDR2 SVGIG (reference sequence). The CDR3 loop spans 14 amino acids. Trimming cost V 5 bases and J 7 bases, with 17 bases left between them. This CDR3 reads CAWGYSGGGEKLFF. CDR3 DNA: TGTGCCTGGGGATACAGCGGTGGGGGTGAAAAACTGTTTTTT.

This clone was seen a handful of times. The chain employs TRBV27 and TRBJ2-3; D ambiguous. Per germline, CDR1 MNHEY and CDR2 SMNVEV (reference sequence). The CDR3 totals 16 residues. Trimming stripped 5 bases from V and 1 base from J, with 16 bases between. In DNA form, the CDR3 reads TGTGCCAGCAGTAACATCACGCTCTACGGCACAGATACGCAGTATTTT. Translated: CASSNITLYGTDTQYF.

The CDR3: CASSLTDTQYF. CDR3 sequence (DNA): TGTGCCAGCAGCCTCACAGATACGCAGTATTTT. The chain carries TRBV5-8 and TRBJ2-3; D gene uncertain. This CDR3 comprises 11 residues. Looked up from germline, CDR1 is SGHTS and CDR2 is YDEGEE. V was clipped by 4 bases and J by 2 bases, with 2 bases between them.

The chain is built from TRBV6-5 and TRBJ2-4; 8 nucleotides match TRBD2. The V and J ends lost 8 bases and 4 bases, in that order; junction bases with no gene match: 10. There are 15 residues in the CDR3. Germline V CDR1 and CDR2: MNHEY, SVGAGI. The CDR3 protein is CASGPEAGGKNIQYF. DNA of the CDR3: TGTGCCAGCGGCCCGGAGGCGGGGGGAAAAAACATTCAGTACTTC.

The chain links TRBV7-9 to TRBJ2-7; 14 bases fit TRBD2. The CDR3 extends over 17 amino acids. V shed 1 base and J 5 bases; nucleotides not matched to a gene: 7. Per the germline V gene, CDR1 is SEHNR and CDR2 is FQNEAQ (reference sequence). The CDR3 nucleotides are TGTGCCAGCAGCTTAGGGGGGACTAGCGGGAGAACGGACGAGCAGTACTTC. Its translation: CASSLGGTSGRTDEQYF.

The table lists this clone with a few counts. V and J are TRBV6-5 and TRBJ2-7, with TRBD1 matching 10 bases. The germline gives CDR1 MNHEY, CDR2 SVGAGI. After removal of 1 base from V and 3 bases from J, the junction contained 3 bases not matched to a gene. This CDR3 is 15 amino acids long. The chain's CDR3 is CASSYYDRGRYEQYV. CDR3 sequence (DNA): TGTGCCAGCAGTTACTACGACAGGGGGCGCTACGAGCAGTACGTC.

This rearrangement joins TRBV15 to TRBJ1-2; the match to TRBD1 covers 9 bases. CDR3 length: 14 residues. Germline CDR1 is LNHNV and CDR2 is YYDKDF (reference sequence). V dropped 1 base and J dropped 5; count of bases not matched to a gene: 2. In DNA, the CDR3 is TGTGCCACCAGCAGAGCGGGACAGGGATATGGCTACACCTTC. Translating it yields CATSRAGQGYGYTF. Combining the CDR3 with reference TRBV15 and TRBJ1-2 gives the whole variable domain DAMVIQNPRYQVTQFGKPVTLSCSQTLNHNVMYWYQQKSSQAPKLLFHYYDKDFNNEADTPDNFQSRRPNTSFCFLDIRSPGLGDTAMYLCATSRAGQGYGYTFGSGTRLTVV.

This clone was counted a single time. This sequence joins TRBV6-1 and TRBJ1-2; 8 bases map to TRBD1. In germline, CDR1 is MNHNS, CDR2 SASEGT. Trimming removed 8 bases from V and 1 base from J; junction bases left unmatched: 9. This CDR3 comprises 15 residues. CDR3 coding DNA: TGTGCCAGCTTCCGGCAGGGGGCGAATAACTATGGCTACACCTTC. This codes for CASFRQGANNYGYTF.

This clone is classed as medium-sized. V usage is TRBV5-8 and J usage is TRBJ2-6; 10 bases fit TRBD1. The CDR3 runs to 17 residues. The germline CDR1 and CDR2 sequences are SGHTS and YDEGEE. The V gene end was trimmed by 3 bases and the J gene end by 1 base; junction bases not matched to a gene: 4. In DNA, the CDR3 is TGTGCCAGCAGCTGGGGACAGGGGAGGTCTGGGGCCAACGTCCTGACTTTC. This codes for CASSWGQGRSGANVLTF.

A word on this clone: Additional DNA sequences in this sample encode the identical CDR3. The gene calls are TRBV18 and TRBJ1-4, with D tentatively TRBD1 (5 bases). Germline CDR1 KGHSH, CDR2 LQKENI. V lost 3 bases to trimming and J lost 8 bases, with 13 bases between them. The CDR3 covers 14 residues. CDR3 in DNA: TGTGCCAGCTCACCCCGAAGACAGTCAGAAAAACTGTTTTTT. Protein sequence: CASSPRRQSEKLFF.